The rows below give T cell receptor beta chains drawn from one sample of a study of CD8+ T cells in alopecia areata. TCRdb keeps only in-frame clones here, not all; method: immunoSEQ multiplex PCR. This sample has some 180,000 clones, with 53% found just once. The input for sequencing was CD8+ T cells sorted from blood, taken at week 24, from a patient treated with tofacitinib. The receptor source for this set is a human donor with alopecia areata. Each CDR3 is given with its conserved first and last residue. D genes are given only for firm matches. A clone size is listed for some rows: how often the clone was seen (once, few, many), or a class if it is expanded.

j_gene: TRBJ2-7
v_gene: TRBV27
abundance: NA
d_gene: TRBD2
CDR3aa: CASSSGLVSEQYF
CDR3nt: TGTGCCAGCAGTTCGGGACTAGTTAGCGAGCAGTACTTC

j_gene: TRBJ2-1
v_gene: TRBV11-2
abundance: NA
d_gene: TRBD2
CDR3aa: CASSLASGDYNEQFF
CDR3nt: TGTGCCAGCAGCTTAGCTAGCGGGGATTACAATGAGCAGTTCTTC

j_gene: TRBJ1-2
v_gene: TRBV7-9
abundance: NA
d_gene: NA
CDR3aa: CASSLGSGRNYGYTF
CDR3nt: TGTGCCAGCAGCTTAGGTTCCGGCAGGAACTATGGCTACACCTTC

j_gene: TRBJ1-2
v_gene: TRBV29-1
abundance: NA
d_gene: NA
CDR3aa: CSVTEKGRDYGYTF
CDR3nt: TGCAGCGTTACGGAAAAGGGCCGCGATTATGGCTACACCTTC

j_gene: TRBJ2-2
v_gene: TRBV29-1
abundance: few
d_gene: NA
CDR3aa: CSAVGTRNTGELFF
CDR3nt: TGCAGCGCCGTGGGGACACGCAACACCGGGGAGCTGTTTTTT

j_gene: TRBJ1-1
v_gene: TRBV29-1
abundance: NA
d_gene: NA
CDR3aa: CSVTVMNTEAFF
CDR3nt: TGCAGCGTTACGGTAATGAACACTGAAGCTTTCTTT

j_gene: TRBJ2-7
v_gene: TRBV2
abundance: few
d_gene: TRBD2
CDR3aa: CASSGDYSYEQYF
CDR3nt: TGTGCCAGCAGTGGGGACTACTCCTACGAGCAGTACTTC

j_gene: TRBJ2-7
v_gene: TRBV27
abundance: NA
d_gene: NA
CDR3aa: CASSLMGTPAYEQYF
CDR3nt: TGTGCCAGCAGTTTAATGGGCACCCCAGCCTACGAGCAGTACTTC

j_gene: TRBJ1-2
v_gene: TRBV13
abundance: NA
d_gene: NA
CDR3aa: CASSLEGNYGYTF
CDR3nt: TGTGCCAGCAGCTTGGAGGGGAACTATGGCTACACCTTC

j_gene: TRBJ2-7
v_gene: TRBV9
abundance: NA
d_gene: NA
CDR3aa: CASSVGRLPTYEQYF
CDR3nt: TGTGCCAGCAGCGTAGGGAGACTACCAACCTACGAGCAGTACTTC

j_gene: TRBJ2-2
v_gene: TRBV5-6
abundance: few
d_gene: NA
CDR3aa: CASSLGTTWTGELFF
CDR3nt: TGTGCCAGCAGCTTGGGCACAACGTGGACCGGGGAGCTGTTTTTT

j_gene: TRBJ2-7
v_gene: TRBV29-1
abundance: few
d_gene: TRBD1
CDR3aa: CSVPGTDTYEQYF
CDR3nt: TGCAGCGTCCCTGGGACAGATACCTACGAGCAGTACTTC

j_gene: TRBJ1-4
v_gene: TRBV29-1
abundance: NA
d_gene: NA
CDR3aa: CSGRFNEKLFF
CDR3nt: TGCAGCGGACGGTTTAATGAAAAACTGTTTTTT

j_gene: TRBJ2-3
v_gene: TRBV4-3
abundance: NA
d_gene: NA
CDR3aa: CASSHGDSTDTQYF
CDR3nt: TGCGCCAGCAGCCACGGGGATAGCACAGATACGCAGTATTTT

j_gene: TRBJ2-7
v_gene: TRBV30
abundance: NA
d_gene: NA
CDR3aa: CAWTSLISYEQYF
CDR3nt: TGTGCCTGGACGAGTCTGATCTCCTACGAGCAGTACTTC

j_gene: TRBJ2-4
v_gene: TRBV5-1
abundance: NA
d_gene: NA
CDR3aa: CASSSADSYSKNIQYF
CDR3nt: TGCGCCAGCAGCTCCGCGGACAGCTATTCCAAAAACATTCAGTACTTC

j_gene: TRBJ2-3
v_gene: TRBV7-9
abundance: NA
d_gene: NA
CDR3aa: CASSPWGGDSTDTQYF
CDR3nt: TGTGCCAGCAGCCCATGGGGCGGGGATAGCACAGATACGCAGTATTTT

j_gene: TRBJ2-1
v_gene: TRBV9
abundance: NA
d_gene: TRBD2
CDR3aa: CASSVVGEGTLNEQFF
CDR3nt: TGTGCCAGCAGCGTAGTCGGGGAGGGTACCCTTAATGAGCAGTTCTTC

j_gene: TRBJ2-4
v_gene: TRBV6-6
abundance: many
d_gene: NA
CDR3aa: CASSHRVEDIQYF
CDR3nt: TGTGCCAGCAGTCACAGGGTCGAGGACATTCAGTACTTC

j_gene: TRBJ2-3
v_gene: TRBV11-2
abundance: few
d_gene: TRBD2
CDR3aa: CASSLTSGWDTQYF
CDR3nt: TGTGCCAGCAGCTTAACTAGCGGGTGGGATACGCAGTATTTT

j_gene: TRBJ1-1
v_gene: TRBV30
abundance: few
d_gene: NA
CDR3aa: CAWSVRGGTEAFF
CDR3nt: TGTGCCTGGAGTGTACGAGGGGGCACTGAAGCTTTCTTT

j_gene: TRBJ1-5
v_gene: TRBV5-8
abundance: few
d_gene: TRBD1
CDR3aa: CASNPGTGGNQPQHF
CDR3nt: TGTGCCAGCAACCCGGGGACAGGTGGAAATCAGCCCCAGCATTTT

j_gene: TRBJ2-2
v_gene: TRBV15
abundance: few
d_gene: NA
CDR3aa: CATSPYRGGELFF
CDR3nt: TGTGCCACCAGCCCTTATAGGGGCGGGGAGCTGTTTTTT

j_gene: TRBJ1-1
v_gene: TRBV13
abundance: NA
d_gene: NA
CDR3aa: CASSLAGGTEAFF
CDR3nt: TGTGCCAGCAGCTTAGCTGGAGGGACTGAAGCTTTCTTT

j_gene: TRBJ2-6
v_gene: TRBV11-3
abundance: NA
d_gene: TRBD1
CDR3aa: CASSPRVGQPSGANVLTF
CDR3nt: TGTGCCAGCAGCCCCCGGGTGGGACAGCCCTCTGGGGCCAACGTCCTGACTTTC

j_gene: TRBJ1-1
v_gene: TRBV5-1
abundance: few
d_gene: NA
CDR3aa: CASSSGGTEAFF
CDR3nt: TGCGCCAGCAGCTCTGGGGGCACTGAAGCTTTCTTT

j_gene: TRBJ2-3
v_gene: TRBV4-3
abundance: NA
d_gene: TRBD2
CDR3aa: CASSQDRLSGGNTQYF
CDR3nt: TGCGCCAGCAGCCAAGATCGATTGAGCGGGGGAAATACGCAGTATTTT

j_gene: TRBJ2-7
v_gene: TRBV27
abundance: once
d_gene: TRBD1
CDR3aa: CASSSGGSYEQYF
CDR3nt: TGTGCCAGCAGTTCAGGGGGTTCCTACGAGCAGTACTTC

j_gene: TRBJ2-3
v_gene: TRBV4-3
abundance: NA
d_gene: NA
CDR3aa: CASSQLRDGGTDTQYF
CDR3nt: TGCGCCAGCAGCCAACTCCGGGACGGAGGCACAGATACGCAGTATTTT

j_gene: TRBJ2-2
v_gene: TRBV7-2
abundance: few
d_gene: TRBD1
CDR3aa: CASSSEKDRGYTGELFF
CDR3nt: TGTGCCAGCAGCTCAGAAAAGGACAGGGGGTACACCGGGGAGCTGTTTTTT

j_gene: TRBJ2-1
v_gene: TRBV29-1
abundance: NA
d_gene: NA
CDR3aa: CSAGRVEEQFF
CDR3nt: TGCAGCGCCGGGCGAGTAGAGGAGCAGTTCTTC

j_gene: TRBJ1-2
v_gene: TRBV15
abundance: NA
d_gene: TRBD1
CDR3aa: CATSTTRDRVNYGYTF
CDR3nt: TGTGCCACCAGCACCACCCGGGACAGGGTGAACTATGGCTACACCTTC

j_gene: TRBJ2-5
v_gene: TRBV2
abundance: few
d_gene: NA
CDR3aa: CASRSTPAGNQETQYF
CDR3nt: TGTGCCAGCAGATCGACCCCGGCGGGTAACCAAGAGACCCAGTACTTC

j_gene: TRBJ1-1
v_gene: TRBV9
abundance: many
d_gene: NA
CDR3aa: CASSPTPKMNTEAFF
CDR3nt: TGTGCCAGCAGCCCTACCCCCAAAATGAACACTGAAGCTTTCTTT

j_gene: TRBJ1-5
v_gene: TRBV4-3
abundance: NA
d_gene: TRBD1
CDR3aa: CASSKITGGNQPQHF
CDR3nt: TGCGCCAGCAGCAAAATCACAGGGGGTAATCAGCCCCAGCATTTT

j_gene: TRBJ1-5
v_gene: TRBV29-1
abundance: NA
d_gene: NA
CDR3aa: CSVGGDSSNQPQHF
CDR3nt: TGCAGCGTAGGAGGGGATTCTAGCAATCAGCCCCAGCATTTT

j_gene: TRBJ2-2
v_gene: TRBV13
abundance: NA
d_gene: NA
CDR3aa: CASSPNTGGGELFF
CDR3nt: TGTGCCAGCAGCCCCAACACCGGGGGCGGGGAGCTGTTTTTT

j_gene: TRBJ2-5
v_gene: TRBV28
abundance: few
d_gene: NA
CDR3aa: CASSLWSQGAGETQYF
CDR3nt: TGTGCCAGCAGTTTATGGTCCCAGGGCGCGGGGGAGACCCAGTACTTC

j_gene: TRBJ2-1
v_gene: TRBV5-6
abundance: NA
d_gene: NA
CDR3aa: CASSFTGLGNEQFF
CDR3nt: TGTGCCAGCAGCTTTACAGGGCTAGGCAATGAGCAGTTCTTC

j_gene: TRBJ2-1
v_gene: TRBV11-2
abundance: few
d_gene: NA
CDR3aa: CASSSGGEQFF
CDR3nt: TGTGCCAGCAGCTCCGGTGGTGAGCAGTTCTTC

j_gene: TRBJ2-5
v_gene: TRBV2
abundance: once
d_gene: TRBD2
CDR3aa: CASTSGLVDQTQYF
CDR3nt: TGTGCCAGCACCTCGGGACTAGTGGATCAGACCCAGTACTTC

j_gene: TRBJ2-7
v_gene: TRBV2
abundance: NA
d_gene: TRBD1
CDR3aa: CASSSSRRQGTHEQYF
CDR3nt: TGTGCCAGCAGCTCCTCAAGAAGACAGGGTACCCACGAGCAGTACTTC